The 5 T cell receptor beta chains in this list originate from one sample, sequenced in a study of T cell responses to AZD1222 COVID-19 vaccine. The table came from immunoSEQ multiplex PCR; TCRdb's copy has only in-frame clones and leaves some out. The table includes 150,000 or so clones, 91% detected once. This specimen was peripheral blood, taken on day 0 of AZD1222 vaccination. These receptors were obtained from an adult in good health.

This rearrangement joins TRBV10-1 to TRBJ1-3; D unresolved. The CDR3 totals 14 residues. Germline CDR1 and CDR2: WNHNN and SYGVQD (reference sequence). Deletions cut 9 bases from V and 4 bases from J, with 16 bases between. The CDR3 DNA reads as TGCGCCAGAGATGACGGTATAGTCGGAAACACCATATATTTT. It translates to CARDDGIVGNTIYF.

The chain recombines TRBV18 with TRBJ2-7; 10 bases fit TRBD2. In germline, CDR1 is KGHSH, CDR2 LQKENI. V shed 3 bases, J shed 6 bases, and the junction held 11 bases outside the gene matches. This CDR3 contains 16 residues. The CDR3 DNA sequence: TGTGCCAGCTCACCCCCGGTTCTAGCGGGAGTTGGCGAGCAGTACTTC. Protein product: CASSPPVLAGVGEQYF.

This rearrangement joins TRBV7-2 to TRBJ1-1; D may be TRBD1 (5 bases). This CDR3 spans 15 amino acids. V dropped 1 base and J dropped 1 base, with 10 bases sitting between them. Germline V gene lookup returns CDR1 SGHTA and CDR2 FQGNSA. CDR3 DNA sequence: TGTGCCAGCAGCTTAGATGCAGGGCGGAACACTGAAGCTTTCTTT. Amino acids: CASSLDAGRNTEAFF.

This clone was counted only a few times. This chain connects TRBV6-5 to TRBJ1-4; TRBD1 might be the D (6 bases). The V end lost 5 bases, the J end lost 3 bases, and 13 bases lay between the germline ends. The CDR3 covers 15 residues. Germline lookup yields CDR1 MNHEY and CDR2 SVGAGI. CDR3 in DNA: TGTGCCAGCAGTAGATCAGGGGTTCCTAATGAAAAACTGTTTTTT. Encoded protein: CASSRSGVPNEKLFF.

The V gene is TRBV28, the J gene TRBJ2-2; the D call may be TRBD1 or TRBD2 (5 bases each). CDR1 and CDR2 (germline): MDHEN, SYDVKM. V was cut by 9 bases and J by 2 bases, with 16 bases left in between. There are 15 residues in the CDR3. DNA of the CDR3: TGTGCCAGTTTGAGGGCCCAGGGTAACACCGGGGAGCTGTTTTTT. It specifies CASLRAQGNTGELFF.